This TCR beta chain is from a study of tumour-infiltrating T cells in Burkitt lymphoma (dated by TCRdb to 2018 to 2021). Context from the whole study: When TCR repertoire data were correlated with clinical outcome, productive clonality turned out to predict both overall and progression-free survival, independent of established prognosticators, age at diagnosis among them.

Deletion took 1 base off V and 1 base off J, with a span of 14 bases between the germline ends. Counted from cysteine to phenylalanine, this CDR3 has 17 amino acids. The DNA shown is the 51-base CDR3, in frame from base 1. Looking up the germline V gene yields CDR1 MGHRA and CDR2 YSYEKL. The protocol used for the library was the immunoSEQ multiplex PCR assay. TCRdb re-hosts the immuneACCESS table, in-frame sequences only. Its copies lack some clones; in the studies checked, an unresolved V gene accounts for under half of them, and the cause for the rest is not known. Across this sample there are some 5,800 clones, with 10% seen only once. The ten largest account for approximately 2.3% of the sample. This clone occurred a few times. There is no known antigen for this receptor. Per-base quality was not reported, and no clone a single base away is much larger than it.

Sequencing input: tumor tissue. The rearranged segments are TRBV4-1 and TRBJ2-4; the D gene is possibly TRBD1 or TRBD2, with 5 bases matching each. The clonotype comes from a human donor with diffuse large B-cell lymphoma. The CDR3 loop reads CASSQVRDPGAKNIQYF. The DNA is as follows: TGCGCCAGCAGCCAAGTTCGGGACCCCGGGGCCAAAAACATTCAGTACTTC.